This TCR beta chain was profiled in a study of blood T cell repertoires in COVID-19. Turning to the study itself: Samples of COVID-19 (acute and convalescent) were obtained from the United States, Italy and Spain.

In the original analysis: The authors estimated nucleated cell counts from reference gene primer amplification. Sequenced by immunoSEQ multiplex PCR; TCRdb stores in-frame clones only, minus some. V, J and clone size are those of that table, while D and trimming were read from the DNA. This sample yields 70,000 to 100,000 clones, of which around three quarters are seen a single time; about 22% belongs to the top ten. The sequenced material came from peripheral blood. This sequence originates from a woman in her fifties or sixties in a cohort sampled during active or convalescent COVID-19.

CDR3 region: CASSLAPRNEQFF. The CDR3 DNA is TGTGCCAGCAGCTTAGCCCCGCGAAATGAGCAGTTCTTC. The rearrangement links TRBV7-8 to TRBJ2-1; D remains unclear. CDR1 is SGHVS, CDR2 FQNEAQ, per germline. CDR3 length: 13 amino acids. Trimming left V 0 bases short and J 7 bases short, with 7 bases between.